This T cell receptor beta chain was recovered during a study of T cell responses to AZD1222 COVID-19 vaccine. Overall study context: Both about-4-week and about-12-week second-dose recipients were combined. Notes on the study in general: Vaccination with two AZD1222 doses was followed by a rise in Spike-specific TCR breadth and depth. Donors, mostly white British, included more females; clonal diversity was possibly underestimated.

A word on this clone: As yet, its antigen is unknown.

CDR1 is MNHGY and CDR2 is SAAAGT in the germline V gene. V shed 0 bases and J shed 2 bases, with 10 bases lying between them. There are 15 residues in the CDR3. Assay used: immunoSEQ multiplex PCR; TCRdb lists only in-frame clones, some missing. The sample consists of about 160,000 clones, 91% of them appearing once. The source was peripheral blood, collected on day 0 of AZD1222 vaccination. The chain recombines TRBV6-8 with TRBJ2-5; no definite D call. The receptor was isolated from an adult in good health. CDR3 nucleotides: TGTGCCAGCAGTTACTCTGGGGAAACTCAAGAGACCCAGTACTTC. Residues: CASSYSGETQETQYF.